This T cell receptor beta chain was sequenced during a study of OX40 agonist ivuxolimab in advanced cancers. Autoimmune disease history or systemic immunosuppression meant exclusion. Trimming took 1 base from V and 5 from J, leaving 8 bases between them. The CDR3 sequence is 13 residues long. Germline assignment: CDR1 LGHNA and CDR2 YSLEER. Points on this clone: Its specificity is unknown.

TCRdb's copy holds only in-frame clones and misses some; the assay was immunoSEQ multiplex PCR. The data show 70,000 to 85,000 clones, more than 85% seen once. Findings and caveats of the study: At 0.1 to 3.0 mg/kg, CD4+ and CD8+ blood T cells expanded clonally by week 6. CD8+ T cells were the subset that, on average, had more expanded clones than CD4+.

The TCR originated in an adult with an advanced solid tumor such as melanoma, head and neck, liver or kidney cancer. The chain uses TRBV4-3 and TRBJ2-5; D is perhaps TRBD2 (5 bases). Sequences were derived from CD4+ or CD8+ T cells sorted from blood, sampled in a trial of the OX40 agonist ivuxolimab. The CDR3 coding sequence is TGCGCCAGCAGCCAAGGAGGCGGGGAGACCCAGTACTTC. Amino acids: CASSQGGGETQYF.